These 18 T cell receptor beta chains came from one sample sequenced in a study of early T cells in non-severe SARS-CoV-2 infection. TCRdb re-analysed the 5' RACE reads in MiXCR, keeping a single row per CDR3 protein. The table has about 60,000 distinct CDR3 sequences, 8.5% to 9.5% seen once. Sequenced input: whole blood. The source of these receptors is an adult who was a healthcare worker with PCR-confirmed SARS-CoV-2 infection or an uninfected control (not recorded which).

This clonotype was counted between two and nine times. V usage is TRBV20-1 and J usage is TRBJ2-1, with D maybe TRBD2 (5 bases). The CDR3 has 12 amino acids. V was trimmed by 1 base and J by 5 bases, leaving 6 bases between them. Per germline, CDR1 DFQATT and CDR2 SNEGSKA (reference sequence). This chain's CDR3 is CSARAGDNEQFF. The CDR3 DNA is TGCAGTGCTAGAGCCGGGGACAATGAGCAGTTCTTC.

The chain uses TRBV3-1 and TRBJ2-3, with TRBD1 matching 8 bases. Germline values: CDR1 LGHDT, CDR2 YNNKEL (reference sequence). This CDR3 has 16 amino acids. J gave up 2 bases and V 4 bases, and 8 bases lay outside the gene matches. The CDR3 spells CASSPRTGSYTDTQYF. The CDR3 DNA reads TGTGCCAGCAGCCCAAGGACAGGGTCTTACACAGATACGCAGTATTTT.

This chain links TRBV6-1 with TRBJ2-7; the D is unclear. Between the trimmed V and J ends, which lost 2 bases and 3 bases, there was a span of 8 bases. Germline CDR1 is MNHNS and CDR2 is SASEGT. This CDR3 is 13 amino acids long. CDR3 sequence (DNA): TGTGCCAGCAGTGAATCTGGGTTCTACGAGCAGTACGTC. Translating it yields CASSESGFYEQYV.

The table lists this clonotype with a few counts. The chain couples TRBV27 to TRBJ2-5; 10 positions match TRBD1. After removal of 5 bases from V and 9 bases from J, the junction contained 6 bases not matched to a gene. The CDR3 covers 13 residues. Germline V lookup: CDR1 MNHEY, CDR2 SMNVEV (reference sequence). As DNA, the CDR3 is TGTGCCAGCAGTGCGGGACAGGGGAGGGCCCAGTACTTC. As protein: CASSAGQGRAQYF.

This clonotype occurred many times. The chain is built from TRBV18 and TRBJ1-1; TRBD1 might be the D (6 bases). CDR1 KGHSH and CDR2 LQKENI come from the germline V gene. The CDR3 runs 13 residues. V dropped 5 bases and J dropped 2 bases, with 9 bases sitting between them. The CDR3 region has the DNA TGTGCCAGCTCAACAGGGCGTAACACTGAAGCTTTCTTT. This sequence encodes CASSTGRNTEAFF.

In its sample, this clonotype was seen a few times. The chain has TRBV25-1 and TRBJ1-1; TRBD1 aligns across 7 bases. Germline V lookup: CDR1 MGHDK, CDR2 SYGVNS. The V segment lost 4 bases and the J segment 0 bases; nucleotides outside the gene matches: 5. The CDR3 is 15 residues long. CDR3 loop: CASSALQGLNTEAFF. The DNA of the CDR3 is TGTGCCAGCAGTGCTCTACAGGGGTTGAACACTGAAGCTTTCTTT.

This clonotype was counted a few times. The chain uses TRBV15 and TRBJ2-3, with D perhaps TRBD2 (5 bases). The germline V gene encodes CDR1 LNHNV and CDR2 YYDKDF (reference sequence). The length of the CDR3 is 14 residues. V shed 2 bases and J shed 7 bases, with 13 bases lying between them. The CDR3: CATSRNPTGNTQYF. DNA of the CDR3: TGTGCCACCAGCAGAAACCCGACGGGAAATACGCAGTATTTT.

This clonotype has at least ten counts. The chain carries TRBV21-1 and TRBJ2-5; the tabulated D call, TRBD2, remains unverified against the DNA. TRBV21-1 is listed as a pseudogene. The CDR3 contains 16 residues. CDR3 loop: CASSEGLAGGPETQYF. In DNA form, the CDR3 reads TGTGCCAGCAGCGAGGGACTAGCGGGGGGGCCCGAGACCCAGTACTTC.

The V gene is TRBV7-2, the J gene TRBJ2-1; the match to TRBD2 covers 15 bases. With V trimmed by 3 bases and J by 9 bases, 21 bases remained unmatched. The CDR3 spans 21 residues. CDR1 SGHTA and CDR2 FQGNSA come from the germline V gene. CDR3 region: CASSFLPAGTSGGTFYFEQFF. The DNA for the CDR3 is TGTGCCAGCAGCTTCCTCCCTGCCGGGACTAGCGGGGGGACCTTCTATTTTGAGCAGTTCTTC.

The chain is built from TRBV6-2 or TRBV6-3 and TRBJ2-5, with D unclear. This CDR3 is 14 amino acids long. The ends were cut back, 1 base at V and 3 bases at J, with 9 bases in the middle. Looked up from germline, CDR1 is MNHEY and CDR2 is SVGEGT. The CDR3 here is CASSYLVTKETQYF. The CDR3 DNA reads as TGTGCCAGCAGTTACTTGGTCACCAAAGAGACCCAGTACTTC.

The chain uses TRBV18 and TRBJ2-5; D is uncertain. This CDR3 contains 14 residues. The V gene's germline CDR1 is KGHSH and CDR2 LQKENI. V lost 0 bases to trimming and J lost 2 bases, with 7 bases between them. The CDR3 protein is CASSPPGIQETQYF. The CDR3 bases are TGTGCCAGCTCACCACCGGGGATACAAGAGACCCAGTACTTC.

This clonotype was seen more than once but under ten times. This chain uses TRBV2 with TRBJ2-7; the D is unclear. The V gene's germline CDR1 is SNHLY and CDR2 FYNNEI. The CDR3 is made up of 14 amino acids. Trimming took off 5 bases at V and 7 bases at J, with 18 bases between the two ends. The CDR3 DNA reads TGTGCCAGCAGTCTCGAACGGTGGAGTGGGGAGCAGTACGTC. Its protein is CASSLERWSGEQYV.

The V gene is TRBV20-1, the J gene TRBJ2-5, with a possible D match to TRBD2 (5 bases). Germline CDR1 is DFQATT and CDR2 is SNEGSKA (reference sequence). V was cut by 5 bases and J by 4 bases, with 20 bases left in between. This CDR3 spans 15 amino acids. CDR3: CSALVSSVVGETQYF. The CDR3 bases are TGCAGTGCTCTAGTCAGTAGCGTCGTTGGAGAGACCCAGTACTTC.

This clonotype was detected ten times or more. V is TRBV5-1 and J is TRBJ1-4, with D perhaps TRBD1 (5 bases). Germline V gene lookup returns CDR1 SGHRS and CDR2 YFSETQ. V shed 2 bases and J shed 8 bases, with 13 bases lying between them. The CDR3 runs to 14 residues. CDR3 region: CASSLGATVEKLFF. Written as DNA, the CDR3 is TGCGCCAGCAGCTTAGGGGCGACGGTGGAAAAACTGTTTTTT. Full variable domain (missing parts from reference TRBV5-1 and TRBJ1-4): KAGVTQTPRYLIKTRGQQVTLSCSPISGHRSVSWYQQTPGQGLQFLFEYFSETQRNKGNFPGRFSGRQFSNSRSEMNVSTLELGDSALYLCASSLGATVEKLFFGSGTQLSVL.

The gene calls are TRBV7-2 and TRBJ2-1; TRBD2 might be the D (6 bases). From germline, CDR1 is SGHTA and CDR2 FQGNSA. Trimming shortened V by 1 base and J by 7 bases, and 14 bases separated the two germline ends. This CDR3 has 15 amino acids. The CDR3 protein is CASSLGVGGWNEQFF. DNA of the CDR3: TGTGCCAGCAGCTTAGGCGTCGGAGGGTGGAATGAGCAGTTCTTC.

This clonotype has a handful of counts. This sequence joins TRBV5-1 and TRBJ2-3; 13 bases agree with TRBD2. Germline CDR1 is SGHRS and CDR2 is YFSETQ. The J segment lost 4 bases and the V segment lost 4 bases, leaving 6 bases of the junction unmatched. This CDR3 is 16 amino acids long. CDR3 bases: TGCGCCAGCAGCCCACCGGGACTAGCGGGGCCAGATACGCAGTATTTT. Encoded protein: CASSPPGLAGPDTQYF.

This clonotype came up once. This rearrangement joins TRBV6-1 to TRBJ2-2, with 11 bases identical to TRBD2. The CDR3 covers 15 residues. Trimming removed 8 bases from V and 2 bases from J; junction bases left unmatched: 4. CDR1 is MNHNS and CDR2 is SASEGT in the germline V gene. This CDR3 reads CASEGLAVNTGELFF. In DNA, the CDR3 is TGTGCCAGCGAGGGACTAGCGGTAAACACCGGGGAGCTGTTTTTT.

V and J are TRBV5-1 and TRBJ2-5, with D hard to call. This CDR3 has 12 amino acids. V was trimmed by 0 bases and J by 3 bases, leaving 3 bases between them. The germline gives CDR1 SGHRS, CDR2 YFSETQ. This CDR3 is CASSLAEETQYF. The CDR3 DNA reads TGCGCCAGCAGCTTGGCAGAAGAGACCCAGTACTTC.